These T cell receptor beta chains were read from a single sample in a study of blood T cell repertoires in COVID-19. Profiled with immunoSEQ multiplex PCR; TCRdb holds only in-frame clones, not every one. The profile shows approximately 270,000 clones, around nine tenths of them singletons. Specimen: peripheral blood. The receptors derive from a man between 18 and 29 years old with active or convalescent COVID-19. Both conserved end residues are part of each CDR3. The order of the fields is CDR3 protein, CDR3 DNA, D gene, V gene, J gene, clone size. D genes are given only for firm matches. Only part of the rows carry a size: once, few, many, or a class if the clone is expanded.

CASSRDRDTWQYF	TGTGCCAGCAGCCGCGACCGGGACACCTGGCAGTACTTC	.	TRBV14	TRBJ2-7	.
CASSLRWGLTEAFF	TGTGCCAGCAGCTTGAGGTGGGGGCTCACTGAAGCTTTCTTT	.	TRBV5-8	TRBJ1-1	.
CAISPGQRNTGELFF	TGTGCCATCAGCCCGGGACAGAGGAACACCGGGGAGCTGTTTTTT	TRBD1	TRBV10-3	TRBJ2-2	.
CASSLVSGERYEQYF	TGTGCCAGCAGCTTAGTTTCGGGGGAGAGGTACGAGCAGTACTTC	.	TRBV7-2	TRBJ2-7	.
CATSDLPGSNEQFF	TGTGCCACCAGTGATTTGCCAGGCAGCAATGAGCAGTTCTTC	.	TRBV24-1	TRBJ2-1	.
CASSLAGGFSNTGELFF	TGTGCCAGCAGCTTGGCTGGCGGATTTTCGAACACCGGGGAGCTGTTTTTT	.	TRBV5-6	TRBJ2-2	.
CASRGGVSGNTIYF	TGCGCCAGCAGGGGAGGGGTCTCTGGAAACACCATATATTTT	.	TRBV4-1	TRBJ1-3	few
CASSQVAAGVTGELFF	TGCGCCAGCAGCCAAGTTGCGGCGGGAGTTACCGGGGAGCTGTTTTTT	TRBD2	TRBV4-3	TRBJ2-2	.
CASSQDPEDNRALSSGANVLTF	TGCGCCAGCAGCCAAGACCCGGAGGATAACAGGGCCCTAAGCTCTGGGGCCAACGTCCTGACTTTC	.	TRBV4-1	TRBJ2-6	once
CASFLAAEETQYF	TGTGCCAGCTTCCTAGCGGCAGAAGAGACCCAGTACTTC	TRBD2	TRBV19	TRBJ2-5	.
CASSGDVNTEAFF	TGTGCCAGCAGCGGGGATGTGAACACTGAAGCTTTCTTT	.	TRBV2	TRBJ1-1	.
CASSEPGGTAPFPNYNEQFF	TGTGCCAGCAGCGAACCGGGAGGAACTGCCCCTTTCCCCAACTACAATGAGCAGTTCTTC	TRBD2	TRBV9	TRBJ2-1	.
CASRPLLAGVGNEQFF	TGTGCCAGCAGACCTCTCTTAGCGGGAGTAGGCAATGAGCAGTTCTTC	TRBD2	TRBV27	TRBJ2-1	.
CASSLSRPGGAFF	TGTGCCAGCAGTTTATCACGCCCGGGTGGAGCTTTCTTT	.	TRBV12-3/TRBV12-4	TRBJ1-1	.
CASSPQGALGEKLFF	TGTGCCAGCTCACCCCAGGGGGCGTTGGGCGAAAAACTGTTTTTT	TRBD1	TRBV18	TRBJ1-4	.
CASSPFSGTDTQYF	TGTGCCAGCAGTCCCTTTTCGGGGACAGATACGCAGTATTTT	.	TRBV2	TRBJ2-3	.
CASSTETRSDEQFF	TGTGCCAGTAGTACCGAGACTAGATCTGATGAGCAGTTCTTC	.	TRBV19	TRBJ2-1	.
CSVDPTKDRKNIQYF	TGCAGCGTTGACCCCACGAAGGACAGAAAAAACATTCAGTACTTC	.	TRBV29-1	TRBJ2-4	few
CASSPIAGLSYEQYF	TGTGCCAGCAGTCCAATAGCGGGGCTATCCTACGAGCAGTACTTC	TRBD2	TRBV3-1/TRBV3-2	TRBJ2-7	.
CASSDRGGYGYTF	TGTGCCAGCAGTGATAGGGGTGGCTATGGCTACACCTTC	.	TRBV6-1	TRBJ1-2	.
CASGLYGGNNEQFF	TGTGCTAGTGGTTTGTACGGGGGGAACAATGAGCAGTTCTTC	TRBD2	TRBV12-5	TRBJ2-1	once
CASSLSSGGYNEQFF	TGTGCCAGCAGCTTATCTAGCGGGGGCTACAATGAGCAGTTCTTC	TRBD2	TRBV7-2	TRBJ2-1	.
CASSRRQYYEQYF	TGTGCCAGCAGCAGAAGACAGTACTACGAGCAGTACTTC	.	TRBV28	TRBJ2-7	.
CSASLLAGWRGETQYF	TGCAGTGCTAGTTTACTAGCGGGATGGAGGGGGGAGACCCAGTACTTC	TRBD2	TRBV20-1	TRBJ2-5	.
CAWSVRLGGEAFF	TGTGCCTGGAGTGTACGGTTAGGGGGTGAAGCTTTCTTT	.	TRBV30	TRBJ1-1	.
CASSFAGAGTGELFF	TGTGCCAGCAGCTTTGCGGGGGCCGGCACCGGGGAGCTGTTTTTT	.	TRBV7-9	TRBJ2-2	.
CASSLGGTSVNEQFF	TGTGCCAGCAGCTTAGGAGGGACTAGCGTCAATGAGCAGTTCTTC	TRBD2	TRBV7-2	TRBJ2-1	.
CAWSVPPQGGYTGELFF	TGTGCCTGGAGTGTACCTCCACAGGGGGGATACACCGGGGAGCTGTTTTTT	TRBD1	TRBV30	TRBJ2-2	.
CASSGDYNSPLHF	TGTGCCAGCTCGGGGGACTATAATTCACCCCTCCACTTT	.	TRBV7-3	TRBJ1-6	.
CASSLAGTYNSPLHF	TGTGCCAGCAGCTTAGCCGGGACTTATAATTCACCCCTCCACTTT	.	TRBV7-9	TRBJ1-6	.
CASSQDRVQETQYF	TGCGCCAGCAGCCAAGACCGGGTACAAGAGACCCAGTACTTC	.	TRBV4-1	TRBJ2-5	.
CASSLASGTDTQYF	TGTGCCAGCAGCTTAGCGTCAGGCACAGATACGCAGTATTTT	.	TRBV7-2	TRBJ2-3	.
CASSYIAFGEQFF	TGTGCCAGCAGTTACATTGCCTTCGGTGAGCAGTTCTTC	.	TRBV6-6	TRBJ2-1	.
CASSLKERNTIYF	TGTGCCAGCAGCTTAAAAGAGAGAAACACCATATATTTT	.	TRBV7-9	TRBJ1-3	.
CASSQRNTGELFF	TGCGCCAGCAGCCAGCGGAACACCGGGGAGCTGTTTTTT	.	TRBV4-3	TRBJ2-2	.
CSAMTPSTDTQYF	TGCAGCGCCATGACACCGAGCACAGATACGCAGTATTTT	.	TRBV29-1	TRBJ2-3	.
CASSDPGRETQYF	TGCGCCAGCAGTGACCCGGGGAGAGAGACCCAGTACTTC	.	TRBV10-1	TRBJ2-5	.
CASTERIPYNSPLHF	TGTGCCAGCACAGAGAGGATCCCTTATAATTCACCCCTCCACTTT	.	TRBV6-5	TRBJ1-6	.
CASSFGGNQPQHF	TGTGCCAGCAGCTTTGGAGGTAATCAGCCCCAGCATTTT	.	TRBV5-6	TRBJ1-5	.
CASSTGLPQHF	TGTGCCAGCAGTACGGGACTTCCCCAGCATTTT	.	TRBV6-2/TRBV6-3	TRBJ1-5	.
CASSSSGSNTEAFF	TGTGCCAGCAGTAGTTCGGGGTCTAACACTGAAGCTTTCTTT	.	TRBV6-4	TRBJ1-1	.
CASSDPRLAGTDTQYF	TGTGCCAGCAGTGACCCAAGACTAGCGGGTACAGATACGCAGTATTTT	TRBD2	TRBV6-1	TRBJ2-3	.
CASSPVWGEDYTGELFF	TGTGCCAGCAGCCCCGTTTGGGGGGAAGATTACACCGGGGAGCTGTTTTTT	.	TRBV7-2	TRBJ2-2	.
CASSQGLSTGGGEKLFF	TGTGCCAGCAGCCAAGGGCTATCGACAGGGGGCGGCGAAAAACTGTTTTTT	TRBD1	TRBV3-1/TRBV3-2	TRBJ1-4	.
CAFDQEGYNEQFF	TGTGCCTTCGACCAAGAGGGCTACAATGAGCAGTTCTTC	.	TRBV30	TRBJ2-1	.